This entry describes one T cell receptor beta chain. PCR used 60 Vbeta primers and 13 Jbeta primers. Sequenced by immunoSEQ multiplex PCR; TCRdb stores in-frame clones only, minus some. The sample totals roughly 82,000 clones. This sample is part of a study of cytomegalovirus exposure and HLA in healthy donors. With 0 bases removed from V and 4 bases from J, the gap between germline ends came to 11 bases. The CDR3 is made up of 15 amino acids. Germline CDR1 KGHSH, CDR2 LQKENI. The sequencing sample was made of PBMCs. This TCR was recovered from a woman aged 55-69 years in good health and CMV-seronegative. The chain couples TRBV18 to TRBJ2-3; possible D gene TRBD2, 5 bases. CDR3 DNA: TGTGCCAGCTCACCACCTAGCGCGTTCCCAGATACGCAGTATTTT. This sequence encodes CASSPPSAFPDTQYF.